This T cell receptor (beta chain) came from a study of CD8 T cells in ankylosing spondylitis. Study-wide results and caveats: In synovial fluid and blood from reactive arthritis, some motif variants were previously reported. Fewer than ten highly homologous variants made up a TCR beta motif that seemed to typify ankylosing spondylitis blood.

To note about this clonotype: What it recognizes is unknown.

The TCR beta libraries were generated through quantitative 5'-RACE incorporating molecular barcodes. TCRdb itself ran the 5' RACE reads through MiXCR, one entry per CDR3 protein. Here the sample spans more than 600,000 distinct CDR3 sequences, around a fifth being singletons. Sequencing input: blood, either unsorted or a sorted T cell fraction (not recorded which). This receptor was obtained from a male donor with ankylosing spondylitis.

The CDR3 here is CASSQDHLGWAEQFF. CDR3 coding DNA: TGCGCCAGCAGCCAAGATCATCTGGGGTGGGCTGAGCAGTTCTTC. This chain uses TRBV4-1 with TRBJ2-1, with D unclear. Germline V CDR1 and CDR2: MGHRA, YSYEKL. V was trimmed by 0 bases and J by 9 bases, leaving 15 bases between them. The CDR3 is 15 amino acids.